Listed here are 29 T cell receptor beta chains from one sample, sequenced in a study of cytomegalovirus exposure and HLA in healthy donors. The PCR used 60 Vbeta and 13 Jbeta primers. Clones were sequenced by immunoSEQ multiplex PCR, and TCRdb holds only the in-frame ones, with some missing. The profile shows 130,000 to 150,000 clones, roughly 80% of them singletons. Sequencing was performed on PBMCs. The source of these receptors is a female donor in good health and CMV-seronegative.

The gene calls are TRBV27 and TRBJ2-1; D gene uncertain. The CDR3 loop spans 13 amino acids. Germline CDR1 reads MNHEY; CDR2 reads SMNVEV (reference sequence). Trimming stripped 6 bases from V and 0 bases from J, with 6 bases between. CDR3 in amino acids: CASRMSSYNEQFF. The DNA of the CDR3 is TGTGCCAGCAGGATGAGCTCCTACAATGAGCAGTTCTTC.

The V and J genes are TRBV7-3 and TRBJ1-1; D possibly corresponds to TRBD1 (6 bases). This CDR3 has 14 amino acids. Trimming pared 5 bases from V and 11 bases from J, leaving 21 bases between. The germline V gene encodes CDR1 SGHTA and CDR2 FQGTGA. CDR3 nucleotide sequence: TGTGCCAGCAGCCCAGACACGGGGGGGCGAGGTGCTTTCTTT. It encodes CASSPDTGGRGAFF.

The V gene is TRBV15, the J gene TRBJ2-5, with a tentative D call TRBD2 (5 bases). This CDR3 has 16 amino acids. CDR1 is LNHNV and CDR2 is YYDKDF in the germline V gene (reference sequence). The V end lost 1 base, the J end lost 1 base, and 13 bases lay between the germline ends. This CDR3 is CATSRGGRGVQETQYF. The CDR3 bases are TGTGCCACCAGCAGAGGAGGCCGGGGAGTCCAAGAGACCCAGTACTTC.

This clone appeared a single time. This chain uses TRBV10-1 with TRBJ2-3, with D possibly being TRBD2 (5 bases). V was trimmed by 3 bases and J by 3 bases, leaving 10 bases between them. The CDR3 is 14 amino acids. Germline V gene data show CDR1 as WNHNN and CDR2 as SYGVQD (reference sequence). As DNA, the CDR3 is TGCGCCAGCAGTGAAAGGAGGTTGACAGATACGCAGTATTTT. Its translation: CASSERRLTDTQYF.

The chain employs TRBV27 and TRBJ1-2; TRBD1 might be the D (6 bases). The V end lost 4 bases, the J end lost 5 bases, and 17 bases lay between the germline ends. Per germline, CDR1 MNHEY and CDR2 SMNVEV (reference sequence). CDR3 length: 15 amino acids. In DNA, the CDR3 is TGTGCCAGCAGTTCACGGGGGGACACCAAATATGGCTACACCTTC. It translates to CASSSRGDTKYGYTF.

The V and J genes are TRBV6-1 and TRBJ2-5; 11 nucleotides match TRBD2. The CDR3 extends over 20 amino acids. The V gene's germline CDR1 is MNHNS and CDR2 SASEGT. The V segment lost 4 bases and the J segment 6 bases; nucleotides outside the gene matches: 22. The CDR3 loop is CASSAYIAGGQSISPKTQYF. For the CDR3, the DNA is TGTGCCAGCAGTGCGTATATAGCGGGAGGGCAAAGTATCTCCCCCAAGACCCAGTACTTC.

The rearrangement uses TRBV7-9 and TRBJ1-2; D is uncertain. CDR1 and CDR2 from the germline V gene are SEHNR and FQNEAQ (reference sequence). The CDR3 loop spans 12 amino acids. The ends were cut back, 2 bases at V and 6 bases at J, with 7 bases in the middle. CDR3 in DNA: TGTGCCAGCAGCTTACATGAGGATGGCTACACCTTC. Its translation is CASSLHEDGYTF. Looking up the rest from reference TRBV7-9 and TRBJ1-2 gives the full variable domain: DTGVSQNPRHKITKRGQNVTFRCDPISEHNRLYWYRQTLGQGPEFLTYFQNEAQLEKSRLLSDRFSAERPKGSFSTLEIQRTEQGDSAMYLCASSLHEDGYTFGSGTRLTVV.

The gene calls are TRBV5-1 and TRBJ1-1; 10 bases match TRBD1. CDR3 size: 17 residues. Germline-derived CDR1 and CDR2 are SGHRS and YFSETQ. With V trimmed by 2 bases and J by 2 bases, 9 bases remained unmatched. Here the CDR3 reads CASSFMRTGGDNTEAFF. The CDR3 bases are TGCGCCAGCAGCTTCATGAGGACAGGGGGGGACAACACTGAAGCTTTCTTT. Supplemented by reference TRBV5-1 and TRBJ1-1, the full variable domain reads KAGVTQTPRYLIKTRGQQVTLSCSPISGHRSVSWYQQTPGQGLQFLFEYFSETQRNKGNFPGRFSGRQFSNSRSEMNVSTLELGDSALYLCASSFMRTGGDNTEAFFGQGTRLTVV.

V is TRBV5-1 and J is TRBJ2-1; unclear D gene. The CDR3 spans 12 residues. The germline CDR1 and CDR2 sequences are SGHRS and YFSETQ. V lost 0 bases and J lost 6, with 4 bases in between. This CDR3 is CASSLAFNEQFF. CDR3 in DNA: TGCGCCAGCAGCTTGGCTTTCAATGAGCAGTTCTTC.

The V and J genes are TRBV15 and TRBJ2-6; 8 bases are shared with TRBD2. The germline gives CDR1 LNHNV, CDR2 YYDKDF (reference sequence). J gave up 3 bases and V 2 bases, and 18 bases lay outside the gene matches. This CDR3 region has 21 residues. CDR3 bases: TGTGCCACCAGCAGACTTCCATCGGGCGGGGGGCGGTTGGATGGGGCCAACGTCCTGACTTTC. This codes for CATSRLPSGGGRLDGANVLTF.

This chain connects TRBV5-4 to TRBJ1-2, with a tentative D call TRBD1 (5 bases). The CDR3 contains 13 residues. Germline V gives CDR1 SGHNT, CDR2 YYREEE (reference sequence). The V and J ends lost 4 bases and 4 bases respectively, with 11 bases between them. CDR3 sequence (DNA): TGTGCCAGCAGCCCCCAGGGTTCCTATGGCTACACCTTC. Translated, it gives CASSPQGSYGYTF.

This clone turned up a few times. The V and J genes are TRBV5-8 and TRBJ1-4; D is unclear. This CDR3 contains 15 residues. The V gene's germline CDR1 is SGHTS and CDR2 YDEGEE. V lost 1 base, J lost 10 bases, and 17 bases lay in between. The CDR3 loop is CASSLNGVVERKLFF. CDR3 coding DNA: TGTGCCAGCAGCTTGAACGGGGTGGTGGAGAGAAAACTGTTTTTT.

The CDR3 region has the DNA TGTGCCAGCAGTGAAAGAGGCCGGACCAACGTCCTGACTTTC. Translated: CASSERGRTNVLTF. The genes are TRBV6-1 and TRBJ2-6; no definite D call. V lost 2 bases, J lost 8 bases, and 10 bases lay in between. There are 14 residues in the CDR3. CDR1 is MNHNS, CDR2 SASEGT, per germline.

The chain is built from TRBV30 and TRBJ1-2, with 8 positions matching TRBD1. This CDR3 contains 14 residues. Germline V lookup: CDR1 GTSNPN, CDR2 SVGIG (reference sequence). The trim removed 7 bases at V and 4 bases at J, leaving 11 bases unmatched. CDR3 DNA: TGTGCCTATTCCGGGACAGGAATTTCCTATGGCTACACCTTC. The encoded protein is CAYSGTGISYGYTF.

The chain uses TRBV7-6 and TRBJ1-4; D possibly corresponds to TRBD1 (5 bases). CDR3 length equals 17 residues. Germline lookup yields CDR1 SGHVS and CDR2 FNYEAQ. Between the trimmed V and J ends, which lost 1 base and 3 bases, there was a span of 15 bases. The CDR3 region is CASSLVGGAGPNEKLFF. CDR3 nucleotide sequence: TGTGCCAGCAGCTTAGTCGGAGGGGCAGGACCTAATGAAAAACTGTTTTTT.

The gene calls are TRBV5-6 and TRBJ2-2; 7 nucleotides align to TRBD1. The germline gives CDR1 SGHDT, CDR2 YYEEEE. After removal of 4 bases from V and 5 bases from J, the junction contained 5 bases not matched to a gene. The CDR3 loop spans 14 amino acids. CDR3 sequence reads: CASSHYRGTGELFF. DNA of the CDR3: TGTGCCAGCAGCCACTACAGGGGTACCGGGGAGCTGTTTTTT.

The gene calls are TRBV9 and TRBJ2-5; D might be TRBD1 (6 bases). V shed 2 bases and J shed 1 base, with 15 bases lying between them. This CDR3 has 16 residues. Germline V CDR1 and CDR2: SGDLS, YYNGEE. This chain's CDR3 is CASSVGLRDTQETQYF. CDR3 nucleotide sequence: TGTGCCAGCAGCGTGGGGCTCCGGGACACCCAAGAGACCCAGTACTTC.

This sequence joins TRBV6-1 and TRBJ1-6; D not resolved. V was clipped by 2 bases and J by 3 bases, with 8 bases between them. This CDR3 has 15 amino acids. Germline V lookup: CDR1 MNHNS, CDR2 SASEGT. CDR3 bases: TGTGCCAGCAGTGAAAAAACAATCTATAATTCACCCCTCCACTTT. Encoded protein: CASSEKTIYNSPLHF.

The genes are TRBV28 and TRBJ2-3, with D possibly being TRBD1 (6 bases). The CDR3 is made up of 16 amino acids. Trimming cost V 3 bases and J 6 bases, with 19 bases left between them. The germline gives CDR1 MDHEN, CDR2 SYDVKM. The CDR3 DNA reads as TGTGCCAGCAGTTTCGGTAGGACAGTTCAAGTCGATACGCAGTATTTT. As protein: CASSFGRTVQVDTQYF.

The chain is built from TRBV6-1 and TRBJ2-2, with D possibly matching TRBD2 (5 bases). With 8 bases removed from V and 2 bases from J, the gap between germline ends came to 12 bases. Germline V gene data show CDR1 as MNHNS and CDR2 as SASEGT. The CDR3 spans 14 residues. The CDR3 loop reads CASATRINTGELFF. As DNA, the CDR3 is TGTGCCAGCGCCACTAGGATCAACACCGGGGAGCTGTTTTTT.

The chain employs TRBV19 and TRBJ2-7; tentative D call: TRBD1 (6 bases). The germline V and J ends were trimmed by 2 bases and 5 bases, with 13 bases remaining between them. The CDR3 has 14 residues. Germline CDR1 is LNHDA and CDR2 is SQIVND (reference sequence). The DNA for the CDR3 is TGTGCCAGTAGTATAACTTGGGGGCTTCACGAGCAGTACTTC. This codes for CASSITWGLHEQYF.

This chain uses TRBV29-1 with TRBJ2-3, with 10 bases lining up with TRBD2. Germline V gene sequence: CDR1 SQVTM, CDR2 ANQGSEA. J gave up 5 bases and V 6 bases, and 5 bases lay outside the gene matches. The CDR3 consists of 13 residues. The CDR3 nucleotides read TGCAGCGTCCGTAGCGGGGGGCGAGATACGCAGTATTTT. Protein: CSVRSGGRDTQYF.

The chain carries TRBV29-1 and TRBJ2-7, with 8 bases lining up with TRBD2. The CDR3 runs to 14 residues. Germline values: CDR1 SQVTM, CDR2 ANQGSEA. V lost 3 bases and J lost 6; bases outside the gene matches: 10. DNA for the CDR3: TGCAGCGTTGATCCTACCCCGGGGGGGACCGAGCAGTACTTC. Its protein product is CSVDPTPGGTEQYF.

The chain carries TRBV28 and TRBJ2-7, with 9 nucleotides matching TRBD2. Per germline, CDR1 MDHEN and CDR2 SYDVKM. J gave up 3 bases and V 7 bases, and 10 bases lay outside the gene matches. This CDR3 comprises 15 residues. The CDR3 reads CASTLQRGADYEQYF. CDR3 in DNA: TGTGCCAGCACTCTCCAGCGGGGGGCCGACTACGAGCAGTACTTC.

V and J are TRBV30 and TRBJ1-5; 7 bases align to TRBD1. The V segment lost 3 bases and the J segment 0 bases; nucleotides outside the gene matches: 11. The CDR3 is 17 residues long. Germline assignment: CDR1 GTSNPN and CDR2 SVGIG (reference sequence). CDR3 loop: CAWSSGHPGGSNQPQHF. Here the CDR3 DNA reads TGTGCCTGGAGCTCCGGGCACCCAGGGGGTAGCAATCAGCCCCAGCATTTT.

At least ten counts were recorded for this clone. J is TRBJ1-1 and V is TRBV13; 8 bases are shared with TRBD1. The CDR3 is 13 amino acids. The V segment lost 2 bases and the J segment 11 bases; nucleotides outside the gene matches: 7. CDR1 is PRHDT and CDR2 is FYEKMQ in the germline V gene (reference sequence). CDR3 DNA: TGTGCCAGCAGCTTAAATAGACAGGGGCAGGCTTTCTTT. This encodes CASSLNRQGQAFF.

The V call is TRBV11-3, the J call TRBJ2-3; the D is unclear. Trimming left V 0 bases short and J 3 bases short, with 4 bases between. The CDR3 length is 13 residues. Looked up from germline, CDR1 is SGHNT and CDR2 is YENEEA. CDR3 residues: CASSLDGTDTQYF. DNA of the CDR3: TGTGCCAGCAGCTTAGACGGGACAGATACGCAGTATTTT.

This clone was detected a few times. The chain combines TRBV28 with TRBJ2-7; TRBD2 matches at 11 bases. The CDR3 is 19 residues long. Per the germline V gene, CDR1 is MDHEN and CDR2 is SYDVKM. J lost 3 bases, V lost 3 bases, and 16 bases had no gene match. CDR3 in amino acids: CASSLLAVLGTSGNYEQYF. In nucleotides, the CDR3 is TGTGCCAGCAGTTTGCTTGCGGTGTTAGGGACTAGCGGAAACTACGAGCAGTACTTC.

This clone was seen a few times. V usage is TRBV21-1 and J usage is TRBJ1-2. TRBV21-1 is listed as a pseudogene. The CDR3 is 11 amino acids. The CDR3 bases are TGTGCCAGCCTTCCTTCTACTGGCTACACCTTC. Protein: CASLPSTGYTF.